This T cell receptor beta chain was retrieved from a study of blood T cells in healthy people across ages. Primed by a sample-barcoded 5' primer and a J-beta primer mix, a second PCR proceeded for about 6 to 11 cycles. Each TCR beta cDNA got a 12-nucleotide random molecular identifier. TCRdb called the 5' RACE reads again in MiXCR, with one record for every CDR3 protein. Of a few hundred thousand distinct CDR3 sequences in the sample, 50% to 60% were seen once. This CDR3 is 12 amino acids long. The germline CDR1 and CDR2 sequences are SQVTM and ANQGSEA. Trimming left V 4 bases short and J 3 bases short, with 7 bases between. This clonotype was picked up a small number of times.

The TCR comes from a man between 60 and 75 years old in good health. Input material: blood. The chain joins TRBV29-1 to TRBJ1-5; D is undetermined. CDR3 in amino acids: CSVASYNQPQHF. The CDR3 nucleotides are TGCAGCGTTGCTTCCTACAATCAGCCCCAGCATTTT.